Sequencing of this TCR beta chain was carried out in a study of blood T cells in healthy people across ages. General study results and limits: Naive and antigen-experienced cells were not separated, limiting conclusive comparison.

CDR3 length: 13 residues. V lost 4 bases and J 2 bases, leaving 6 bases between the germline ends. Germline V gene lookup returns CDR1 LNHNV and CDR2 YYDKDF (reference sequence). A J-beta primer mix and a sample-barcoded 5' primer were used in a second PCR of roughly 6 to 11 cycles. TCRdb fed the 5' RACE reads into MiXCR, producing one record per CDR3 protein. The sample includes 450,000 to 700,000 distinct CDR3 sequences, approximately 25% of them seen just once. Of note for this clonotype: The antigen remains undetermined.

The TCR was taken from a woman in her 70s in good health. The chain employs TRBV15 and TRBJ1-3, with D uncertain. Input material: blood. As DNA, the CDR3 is TGTGCCACCAGCACGGCCGCTGGAAACACCATATATTTT. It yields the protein CATSTAAGNTIYF.